These 21 T cell receptor beta chains came from one sample sequenced in a study of cytomegalovirus exposure and HLA in healthy donors. Researchers ran the PCR with 60 Vbeta and 13 Jbeta primers. Data came from immunoSEQ multiplex PCR; TCRdb stores just in-frame clones and leaves some out. Seen in this sample are 30,000 to 35,000 clones; the ten most common clones hold roughly 3.2%. The sequenced material came from PBMCs. These receptors were collected from a man aged 40-49 years in good health and CMV-seronegative.

DNA of the CDR3: TGTGCCAGCAGCTCAAGCGTCGAGACTGAAGCTTTCTTT. It yields the protein CASSSSVETEAFF. The chain has TRBV11-3 and TRBJ1-1; D gene uncertain. The CDR3 covers 13 residues. V was shortened by 4 bases and J by 5 bases, with 11 bases between the two germline ends. CDR1 SGHNT and CDR2 YENEEA come from the germline V gene.

The rearrangement links TRBV5-4 to TRBJ1-1; the D is unclear. CDR1 is SGHNT, CDR2 YYREEE, per germline (reference sequence). The length of the CDR3 is 14 residues. V lost 4 bases and J 1 base, leaving 11 bases between the germline ends. The CDR3 sequence is CASSPTSTNTEAFF. The DNA of the CDR3 is TGTGCCAGCAGCCCGACTAGTACGAACACTGAAGCTTTCTTT.

The chain combines TRBV19 with TRBJ2-7; the match to TRBD1 covers 9 bases. The CDR3 totals 15 residues. J gave up 4 bases and V 3 bases, and 7 bases lay outside the gene matches. The germline gives CDR1 LNHDA, CDR2 SQIVND (reference sequence). The CDR3 DNA reads TGTGCCAGTAGTATCGGCCCGGACAGGGGTTACGAGCAGTACTTC. Its translation is CASSIGPDRGYEQYF.

The rearrangement joins TRBV5-6 to TRBJ1-1; D might be TRBD1 (6 bases). From germline, CDR1 is SGHDT and CDR2 YYEEEE. The CDR3 runs to 15 residues. The germline V and J ends were trimmed by 0 bases and 4 bases, with 13 bases remaining between them. CDR3 sequence (DNA): TGTGCCAGCAGCTTGGGGGCGGGGGGGGCCACTGAAGCTTTCTTT. It codes for CASSLGAGGATEAFF.

The chain has TRBV28 and TRBJ2-3, with 7 bases lining up with TRBD1. CDR3 size: 15 residues. The germline V gene encodes CDR1 MDHEN and CDR2 SYDVKM. With V trimmed by 5 bases and J by 6 bases, 11 bases remained unmatched. The CDR3 sequence: CASSPFNRGEDTQYF. The CDR3 DNA follows: TGTGCCAGCAGTCCCTTTAACAGGGGAGAGGATACGCAGTATTTT.

The chain is built from TRBV5-1 and TRBJ1-2; tentatively, D is TRBD1 (5 bases). The CDR3 runs to 13 residues. With 4 bases removed from V and 4 bases from J, the gap between germline ends came to 11 bases. CDR1 and CDR2 from the germline V gene are SGHRS and YFSETQ. CDR3 sequence (DNA): TGCGCCAGCAGCGAGACAGCCCGCTATGGCTACACCTTC. Amino acid sequence: CASSETARYGYTF.

Judged by frequency, this clone is medium-sized (0.01 to 0.1%). CDR3 loop: CASSLSGLDRTEAFF. DNA for the CDR3: TGTGCCAGCAGCTTGTCAGGGTTAGACCGCACTGAAGCTTTCTTT. This sequence joins TRBV5-6 and TRBJ1-1; D may be TRBD1 (5 bases). The ends were cut back, 1 base at V and 4 bases at J, with 14 bases in the middle. CDR1 SGHDT and CDR2 YYEEEE come from the germline V gene. There are 15 residues in the CDR3. The full variable domain, completed using reference TRBV5-6 and TRBJ1-1, is DAGVTQSPTHLIKTRGQQVTLRCSPKSGHDTVSWYQQALGQGPQFIFQYYEEEERQRGNFPDRFSGHQFPNYSSELNVNALLLGDSALYLCASSLSGLDRTEAFFGQGTRLTVV.

This chain uses TRBV5-1 with TRBJ2-5; the D is unclear. Trimming stripped 0 bases from V and 2 bases from J, with 5 bases between. Per the germline V gene, CDR1 is SGHRS and CDR2 is YFSETQ. The CDR3 consists of 13 residues. The CDR3 nucleotides are TGCGCCAGCAGCTTGGCACAACAAGAGACCCAGTACTTC. This codes for CASSLAQQETQYF.

This rearrangement joins TRBV18 to TRBJ1-2; 7 bases map to TRBD1. V shed 8 bases and J 2 bases; nucleotides not matched to a gene: 11. The V gene's germline CDR1 is KGHSH and CDR2 LQKENI. The CDR3 contains 15 residues. CDR3 DNA sequence: TGTGCCAGCGTACCGCGCCCGGGACAGAACTATGGCTACACCTTC. This gives the protein CASVPRPGQNYGYTF.

The chain links TRBV18 to TRBJ1-5; tentatively, D is TRBD1 (6 bases). Germline V gene sequence: CDR1 KGHSH, CDR2 LQKENI. This CDR3 spans 14 amino acids. The V gene lost 1 base and the J gene lost 6 bases, with 10 bases spanning the gap. As DNA, the CDR3 is TGTGCCAGCTCACCACAGGGGGAGGGTCAGCCCCAGCATTTT. This sequence encodes CASSPQGEGQPQHF.

The chain recombines TRBV30 with TRBJ1-1; TRBD1 matches at 7 bases. Trimming took 7 bases from V and 3 from J; bases not matched to a gene: 8. Germline CDR1 and CDR2: GTSNPN and SVGIG (reference sequence). The CDR3 sequence is 13 residues long. For the CDR3, the DNA is TGTGCCTTACGCAGGGGGACCGACACTGAAGCTTTCTTT. Protein: CALRRGTDTEAFF.

The chain carries TRBV7-8 and TRBJ2-5; 12 positions match TRBD2. V dropped 0 bases and J dropped 3; count of bases not matched to a gene: 17. The CDR3 has 21 residues. Germline CDR1 reads SGHVS; CDR2 reads FQNEAQ. The CDR3 loop reads CASSLALAGGNPRGAEETQYF. CDR3 in DNA: TGTGCCAGCAGCTTAGCACTAGCGGGAGGAAACCCACGGGGGGCTGAAGAGACCCAGTACTTC.

The chain recombines TRBV15 with TRBJ1-1, with TRBD1 identical over 8 bases. Germline lookup yields CDR1 LNHNV and CDR2 YYDKDF (reference sequence). This CDR3 region has 15 residues. The J segment lost 11 bases and the V segment lost 0 bases, leaving 11 bases of the junction unmatched. CDR3 DNA sequence: TGTGCCACCAGCAGAGATCAAAGGACAGGGCGAGGTGCTTTCTTT. Protein sequence: CATSRDQRTGRGAFF.

The chain combines TRBV7-2 with TRBJ2-2, with 14 bases fitting TRBD2. Germline assignment: CDR1 SGHTA and CDR2 FQGNSA. V lost 7 bases and J lost 5; bases outside the gene matches: 9. The CDR3 loop spans 17 amino acids. The CDR3 loop is CASTAFGTSGSTGELFF. CDR3 sequence (DNA): TGTGCCAGCACGGCATTTGGGACTAGCGGGAGTACCGGGGAGCTGTTTTTT.

The chain uses TRBV6-5 and TRBJ1-5; perhaps TRBD1 as D (6 bases). CDR1 MNHEY and CDR2 SVGAGI come from the germline V gene. V lost 6 bases and J 0 bases, leaving 12 bases between the germline ends. The CDR3 extends over 15 amino acids. The CDR3 sequence is CASRGGGSSNQPQHF. The CDR3 DNA sequence: TGTGCCAGCAGAGGGGGTGGGTCTAGCAATCAGCCCCAGCATTTT.

V and J are TRBV9 and TRBJ2-6; D is possibly TRBD1 (5 bases). CDR1 and CDR2 from the germline V gene are SGDLS and YYNGEE. CDR3 length equals 17 residues. The ends were cut back, 1 base at V and 0 bases at J, with 11 bases in the middle. The DNA of the CDR3 is TGTGCCAGCAGCGTAAGACAGCAACCCTCTGGGGCCAACGTCCTGACTTTC. This translates into CASSVRQQPSGANVLTF.

The gene calls are TRBV19 and TRBJ2-2, with a tentative D call TRBD2 (6 bases). Trimming stripped 3 bases from V and 1 base from J, with 9 bases between. This CDR3 has 15 residues. Germline V CDR1 and CDR2: LNHDA, SQIVND (reference sequence). The CDR3 nucleotides read TGTGCCAGTAGTATCTCTAGCGTGAACACCGGGGAGCTGTTTTTT. Its protein is CASSISSVNTGELFF.

DNA for the CDR3: TGTGCCAGCAGTTACCAGGCAACCTCGCATGGCTACACCTTC. This translates into CASSYQATSHGYTF. The chain carries TRBV6-5 and TRBJ1-2; no clear D gene. Germline CDR1 and CDR2: MNHEY and SVGAGI. The length of the CDR3 is 14 residues. The V end lost 2 bases, the J end lost 6 bases, and 13 bases lay between the germline ends.

The chain links TRBV9 to TRBJ2-7; weak D call: TRBD2 (5 bases). V was clipped by 4 bases and J by 0 bases, with 14 bases between them. Germline V gene lookup returns CDR1 SGDLS and CDR2 YYNGEE. The CDR3 consists of 15 residues. CDR3 protein: CASSPSLRSSYEQYF. CDR3 DNA: TGTGCCAGCAGCCCTAGCCTACGGAGCTCCTACGAGCAGTACTTC.

The V and J genes are TRBV10-3 and TRBJ1-4, with a weak D call TRBD1 (5 bases). The CDR3 length is 11 residues. CDR1 and CDR2 from the germline V gene are ENHRY and SYGVKD. The CDR3 DNA reads as TGTGCGGCAGCGGGGGGTGAAAAACTGTTTTTT. This codes for CAAAGGEKLFF.

The chain employs TRBV27 and TRBJ2-7; 7 bases fit TRBD1. This CDR3 has 15 residues. J gave up 2 bases and V 5 bases, and 9 bases lay outside the gene matches. CDR1 is MNHEY and CDR2 is SMNVEV in the germline V gene (reference sequence). In nucleotides, the CDR3 is TGTGCCAGCAGTCCCTTGACAGGGCCGACCTACGAGCAGTACTTC. Translated: CASSPLTGPTYEQYF.